This T cell receptor beta chain was documented in a study of response to subunit inactivated influenza vaccine. This CDR3 spans 14 amino acids. Germline loops: CDR1 MNHEY, CDR2 SVGAGI. V shed 0 bases and J shed 7 bases, with 13 bases lying between them. TCRdb processed the RT-PCR reads anew with MiXCR; each CDR3 protein has one entry. The table includes roughly 500,000 distinct CDR3 sequences, roughly 23% detected once. This sample was shared with a second study, whose subject was T cells expressing NK-cell markers. From that paper: Production of TCR beta cDNA relied on 5'RACE template switching with UMIs. Sorted CD3+CD56+NKG2C+, CD3+CD56+NKG2C- and CD3+CD56-NKG2C+ T-cell subsets were beta-chain profiled. Seven donors tested HCMV-seropositive and one tested seronegative among the eight sequenced. Where a few donors were concerned, these clonotypes also led the CD3+CD56-NKG2C+ fraction. Evidence did not settle whether expanded NKG2C+ T cell clones targeted HCMV.

The receptor comes from a man aged 50 to 59 who received an inactivated influenza vaccine. The sample consisted of CD4+ T cells sorted from PBMCs, taken about 11 days after vaccination. J is TRBJ2-7 and V is TRBV6-5, with TRBD2 as a possible D gene (5 bases). CDR3 sequence (DNA): TGTGCCAGCAGTTACTCGAGGGCTTCACGGGAGCAGTACTTC. Its protein is CASSYSRASREQYF.